In this sample, the clone carrying this TCR beta chain turned up once. The entry originates in a study of control samples from healthy donors and cancer patients. Trimming removed 2 bases from V and 3 bases from J, with 15 bases in between. Germline V gene sequence: CDR1 SGHTS, CDR2 YDEGEE. CDR3 length: 16 residues. Produced via immunoSEQ multiplex PCR; TCRdb's table is partial and in-frame only. The sample contains some 220,000 clones, 90% to 95% of which appear only once. What was sequenced was blood. The TCR comes from a man aged 45-65 years in good health. The genes are TRBV5-8 and TRBJ1-5; no clear D gene. CDR3 nucleotide sequence: TGTGCCAGCAGCTTAACGATAGGTTTTCCCAATCAGCCCCAGCATTTT. This sequence encodes CASSLTIGFPNQPQHF.